This T cell receptor beta chain comes out of a study of T-cell reconstitution after alpha-beta-depleted transplantation in children. This clonotype was counted ten times or more. Unique molecular identifiers were incorporated when the TCRbeta library was constructed. TCRdb passed the PCR reads through MiXCR, listing each CDR3 protein once. The sample has fewer than 500,000 distinct CDR3 sequences; about 40% are singletons. The CDR3 contains 18 residues. Germline CDR1 and CDR2: LGHDT and YNNKEL (reference sequence). V shed 1 base and J 4 bases; nucleotides not matched to a gene: 14. The receptor was isolated from a girl aged 2 to 9 with aplastic anemia, due to receive a stem cell transplant. The material sequenced was PBMCs, taken before TCRalphabeta/CD19-depleted stem cell transplant. The gene calls are TRBV3-1 and TRBJ2-7; TRBD1 matches at 9 bases. For the CDR3, the DNA is TGTGCCAGCAGCCAAGTAAGTCAGGGGACAGGGAACATTTACGAGCAGTACTTC. Residues: CASSQVSQGTGNIYEQYF.